These 28 T cell receptor beta chains originate from one sample sequenced in a study of blood T cell repertoires in COVID-19. Repertoires were generated with immunoSEQ multiplex PCR, while TCRdb's copy carries only in-frame clones and drops some. The data hold some 73,000 clones, with about 89% observed a single time. The specimen was peripheral blood. These TCRs come from a woman aged 60-75 years with acute or convalescent COVID-19.

The genes are TRBV6-1 and TRBJ2-5, with 7 positions matching TRBD1. The CDR3 has 15 residues. V was clipped by 2 bases and J by 2 bases; unmatched bases: 5. Germline V lookup: CDR1 MNHNS, CDR2 SASEGT. The CDR3 loop is CASSENRGTQETQYF. The CDR3 DNA sequence: TGTGCCAGCAGTGAAAACAGGGGAACACAAGAGACCCAGTACTTC.

V usage is TRBV2 and J usage is TRBJ1-4; D might be TRBD1 (5 bases). Trimming took 7 bases from V and 4 from J, leaving 16 bases between them. Per germline, CDR1 SNHLY and CDR2 FYNNEI. The CDR3 totals 15 residues. In nucleotides, the CDR3 is TGTGCCAGCACCCCAAATTGGCAGGGTAATGAAAAACTGTTTTTT. This codes for CASTPNWQGNEKLFF.

Concerning this clone: Sequence at one end of the junction differs from germline and may be a read error. The V gene is TRBV11-2, the J gene TRBJ2-2, with 7 bases that match TRBD2. CDR3 length: 15 amino acids. From germline, CDR1 is SGHAT and CDR2 FQNNGV. As DNA, the CDR3 is TGTGCCCGCAGGGCTGGGGGGGGGAACACCGGGGAGCTGTTTTTT. This sequence encodes CARRAGGGNTGELFF. The full variable domain, with the rest looked up from reference TRBV11-2 and TRBJ2-2, is EAGVAQSPRYKIIEKRQSVAFWCNPISGHATLYWYQQILGQGPKLLIQFQNNGVVDDSQLPKDRFSAERLKGVDSTLKIQPAKLEDSAVYLCARRAGGGNTGELFFGEGSRLTVL.

The V gene is TRBV5-1, the J gene TRBJ2-2; maybe TRBD1 (5 bases). V lost 0 bases, J lost 4 bases, and 13 bases lay in between. The CDR3 spans 16 residues. Looked up from germline, CDR1 is SGHRS and CDR2 is YFSETQ. CDR3: CASSLVPGSVTGELFF. The CDR3 DNA reads as TGCGCCAGCAGCTTGGTTCCAGGGTCGGTCACCGGGGAGCTGTTTTTT.

This sequence joins TRBV9 and TRBJ2-3; 9 nucleotides line up with TRBD2. V gave up 3 bases and J gave up 4 bases; unmatched junction bases: 3. The CDR3 has 14 residues. Germline V gene data show CDR1 as SGDLS and CDR2 as YYNGEE. The CDR3 reads CASSEGLASDTQYF. CDR3 nucleotide sequence: TGTGCCAGCAGCGAGGGACTAGCTTCAGATACGCAGTATTTT.

The chain combines TRBV29-1 with TRBJ2-3; D uncertain. In germline, CDR1 is SQVTM, CDR2 ANQGSEA. The germline V and J ends were trimmed by 3 bases and 1 base, with 8 bases remaining between them. This CDR3 contains 13 residues. The chain's CDR3 is CSVEPRGTDTQYF. The CDR3 DNA reads as TGCAGCGTTGAGCCCCGGGGCACAGATACGCAGTATTTT.

This clone was detected once. The rearrangement links TRBV27 to TRBJ2-1, with 8 positions matching TRBD2. This CDR3 comprises 17 residues. CDR1 MNHEY and CDR2 SMNVEV come from the germline V gene (reference sequence). V lost 3 bases, J lost 7 bases, and 14 bases stayed unmatched. Written as DNA, the CDR3 is TGTGCCAGCAGTTTTAACCCCAGGAGCGGGGGAGGGAATGAGCAGTTCTTC. It encodes CASSFNPRSGGGNEQFF.

The chain carries TRBV27 and TRBJ2-7; possibly TRBD2 for D (6 bases). The CDR3 is 13 residues long. Per germline, CDR1 MNHEY and CDR2 SMNVEV (reference sequence). V shed 4 bases and J shed 8 bases, with 15 bases lying between them. Written as DNA, the CDR3 is TGTGCCAGCAGTTCGACGGGAGCTCCGCAGCAGTACTTC. It translates to CASSSTGAPQQYF.

The chain recombines TRBV5-5 with TRBJ1-2, with 10 bases fitting TRBD1. The V segment lost 2 bases and the J segment 7 bases; nucleotides outside the gene matches: 14. This CDR3 contains 17 residues. Germline CDR1 is SGHKS and CDR2 is YYEKEE (reference sequence). CDR3 DNA: TGTGCCAGCAGCTTTCCGTTGGCCCGGGACAGGGGCCTTGGCTACACCTTC. Encoded protein: CASSFPLARDRGLGYTF. Full variable domain (missing parts from reference TRBV5-5 and TRBJ1-2): DAGVTQSPTHLIKTRGQQVTLRCSPISGHKSVSWYQQVLGQGPQFIFQYYEKEERGRGNFPDRFSARQFPNYSSELNVNALLLGDSALYLCASSFPLARDRGLGYTFGSGTRLTVV.

The chain has TRBV5-4 and TRBJ1-5; TRBD1 agrees at 7 bases. The germline CDR1 and CDR2 sequences are SGHNT and YYREEE (reference sequence). The CDR3 sequence is 15 residues long. V lost 4 bases to trimming and J lost 4 bases; unmatched junction nucleotides: 8. CDR3 amino acids: CASSRGTANNQPQHF. As DNA, the CDR3 is TGTGCCAGCAGCCGCGGGACAGCAAATAATCAGCCCCAGCATTTT. Together with reference TRBV5-4 and TRBJ1-5, the CDR3 gives the full variable domain: ETGVTQSPTHLIKTRGQQVTLRCSSQSGHNTVSWYQQALGQGPQFIFQYYREEENGRGNFPPRFSGLQFPNYSSELNVNALELDDSALYLCASSRGTANNQPQHFGDGTRLSIL.

The J gene is TRBJ1-3, the V gene TRBV2; 10 nucleotides align to TRBD1. V trimming: 6 bases; J trimming: 4 bases; junction bases outside the gene matches: 6. The germline gives CDR1 SNHLY, CDR2 FYNNEI. This CDR3 is 15 amino acids long. The CDR3 region has the DNA TGTGCCAGCAGCCCGGGACAGGGGAACGGAAACACCATATATTTT. It codes for CASSPGQGNGNTIYF. The full variable domain, completed using reference TRBV2 and TRBJ1-3, is EPEVTQTPSHQVTQMGQEVILRCVPISNHLYFYWYRQILGQKVEFLVSFYNNEISEKSEIFDDQFSVERPDGSNFTLKIRSTKLEDSAMYFCASSPGQGNGNTIYFGEGSWLTVV.

As DNA, the CDR3 is TGTGCCAGCAATAGCGGGACGGAGGGCTACACCTTC. Protein sequence: CASNSGTEGYTF. The chain recombines TRBV28 with TRBJ1-2; D may be TRBD1 (5 bases). Germline-derived CDR1 and CDR2 are MDHEN and SYDVKM. This CDR3 contains 12 residues. The germline V and J ends were trimmed by 7 bases and 8 bases, with 14 bases remaining between them.

The CDR3 region has the DNA TGTGCCATTACCCTCCGGGAGGGCAATGAGCAGTTCTTC. Its translation: CAITLREGNEQFF. The rearrangement uses TRBV10-3 and TRBJ2-1; 8 bases agree with TRBD2. V lost 9 bases and J lost 6; bases outside the gene matches: 7. The CDR3 length is 13 residues. CDR1 and CDR2 from the germline V gene are ENHRY and SYGVKD.

This chain joins TRBV11-2 and TRBJ2-2; 12 nucleotides line up with TRBD2. The junction had 8 bases not matched to a gene; V was cut back by 3 bases and J by 3 bases. Germline V gene sequence: CDR1 SGHAT, CDR2 FQNNGV. The CDR3 extends over 18 amino acids. CDR3 sequence: CASSFSDGLAGYTGELFF. CDR3 nucleotide sequence: TGTGCCAGCAGCTTTTCCGACGGACTAGCGGGATACACCGGGGAGCTGTTTTTT.

The V gene is TRBV7-2, the J gene TRBJ2-5; possible D gene TRBD2, 5 bases. The V gene lost 2 bases and the J gene lost 0 bases, with 7 bases spanning the gap. The CDR3 is made up of 14 amino acids. Germline V gene sequence: CDR1 SGHTA, CDR2 FQGNSA. DNA for the CDR3: TGTGCCAGCAGCTTATCCGGGGACCAAGAGACCCAGTACTTC. Its protein is CASSLSGDQETQYF.

V and J are TRBV3-1 (or the pseudogene TRBV3-2) and TRBJ2-5, with 7 bases aligning to TRBD1. The CDR3 is 14 amino acids. V lost 5 bases, J lost 4 bases, and 7 bases stayed unmatched. The germline V gene encodes CDR1 LGHDT and CDR2 YNNKEL (reference sequence). The CDR3 region is CASSNRGERETQYF. The CDR3 DNA sequence: TGTGCCAGCAGCAACAGGGGTGAGCGAGAGACCCAGTACTTC.

This clone was seen just once. The chain couples TRBV6-1 to TRBJ1-4, with D possibly being TRBD1 (5 bases). CDR1 and CDR2 (germline): MNHNS, SASEGT. The CDR3 length is 15 residues. V shed 1 base and J shed 2 bases, with 8 bases lying between them. CDR3 bases: TGTGCCAGCAGTGAAGTTGGGGGGACTAATGAAAAACTGTTTTTT. Its translation is CASSEVGGTNEKLFF.

The chain links TRBV25-1 to TRBJ2-7; TRBD1 matches 10 bases. The V and J ends lost 7 bases and 3 bases, in that order; junction bases with no gene match: 6. CDR3 length equals 14 residues. Per the germline V gene, CDR1 is MGHDK and CDR2 is SYGVNS. CDR3 sequence: CASTPDRGGYEQYF. The DNA for the CDR3 is TGTGCCAGCACTCCGGACAGGGGGGGCTACGAGCAGTACTTC.

The gene calls are TRBV19 and TRBJ2-1, with 7 bases that match TRBD2. Germline loops: CDR1 LNHDA, CDR2 SQIVND (reference sequence). Losses at the gene ends were 2 bases for V and 9 bases for J; bases not matched to a gene: 4. The CDR3 sequence is 13 residues long. The CDR3 region has the DNA TGTGCCAGTAGTATAAGCGGCGGGGGTGAGCAGTTCTTC. Its protein is CASSISGGGEQFF.

This chain connects TRBV2 to TRBJ2-1; no reliable D call. CDR3 length equals 12 residues. Germline values: CDR1 SNHLY, CDR2 FYNNEI. Trimming stripped 7 bases from V and 4 bases from J, with 8 bases between. The CDR3 DNA sequence: TGTGCCAGCATCGCGTCTTACAATGAGCAGTTCTTC. It is translated as CASIASYNEQFF.

This chain links TRBV7-9 with TRBJ1-3; 7 nucleotides align to TRBD1. Germline loops: CDR1 SEHNR, CDR2 FQNEAQ (reference sequence). This CDR3 contains 16 residues. Unmatched junction bases numbered 7, after V lost 5 bases and J lost 0 bases. The DNA of the CDR3 is TGTGCCAGCAGCCCACTGGACAGGTACTCTGGAAACACCATATATTTT. This encodes CASSPLDRYSGNTIYF.

This rearrangement joins TRBV28 to TRBJ1-3; 9 nucleotides align to TRBD1. The CDR3 runs to 14 residues. V lost 5 bases to trimming and J lost 10 bases; unmatched junction nucleotides: 9. Germline lookup yields CDR1 MDHEN and CDR2 SYDVKM. The CDR3 loop is CASSTRDRVRTIYF. DNA for the CDR3: TGTGCCAGCAGTACACGGGACAGGGTTCGGACCATATATTTT.

The chain has TRBV4-1 and TRBJ2-7, with 7 bases aligning to TRBD2. This CDR3 spans 13 amino acids. Germline trimming cut 7 bases from V and 4 bases from J; bases unmatched to any gene: 7. Germline CDR1 and CDR2: MGHRA and YSYEKL. Written as DNA, the CDR3 is TGCGCCAGCACCCCCCCAGCGGGGTACGAGCAGTACTTC. Translating it yields CASTPPAGYEQYF.

The chain employs TRBV14 and TRBJ1-2, with 10 nucleotides matching TRBD1. CDR1 and CDR2 from the germline V gene are SGHDN and FVKESK. This CDR3 is 15 amino acids long. The V and J ends lost 3 bases and 2 bases, in that order; junction bases with no gene match: 3. CDR3: CASSHLTGGNYGYTF. CDR3 bases: TGTGCCAGCAGCCACTTGACAGGGGGCAACTATGGCTACACCTTC.

This clone came up once. The chain combines TRBV4-2 with TRBJ1-1; D is unclear. This CDR3 region has 15 residues. Germline CDR1 reads LGHNA; CDR2 reads YNFKEQ. V shed 4 bases and J shed 4 bases, with 16 bases lying between them. CDR3 nucleotides: TGTGCCAGCAGCCTTACTCTGGGAGTGGGCACTGAAGCTTTCTTT. This codes for CASSLTLGVGTEAFF.

The CDR3 loop is CASRQRGLGDTQYF. DNA for the CDR3: TGTGCCAGCAGACAAAGGGGGCTTGGGGATACGCAGTATTTT. The rearrangement links TRBV5-8 to TRBJ2-3, with TRBD1 matching 7 bases. The length of the CDR3 is 14 residues. After removal of 5 bases from V and 6 bases from J, the junction contained 9 bases not matched to a gene. Germline V lookup: CDR1 SGHTS, CDR2 YDEGEE.

The rearrangement uses TRBV30 and TRBJ2-3; D is unresolved. Trimming shortened V by 4 bases and J by 3 bases, and 14 bases separated the two germline ends. Germline CDR1 GTSNPN, CDR2 SVGIG (reference sequence). CDR3 length equals 14 residues. In DNA, the CDR3 is TGTGCCTGGAATTATCCTGAGATAACAGATACGCAGTATTTT. It encodes CAWNYPEITDTQYF.

The gene calls are TRBV7-6 and TRBJ2-2; weak D call: TRBD1 (6 bases). Trimming pared 5 bases from V and 5 bases from J, leaving 15 bases between. This CDR3 spans 15 amino acids. Germline-derived CDR1 and CDR2 are SGHVS and FNYEAQ. The CDR3 DNA follows: TGTGCCAGCAGCACTGGTACAGGGCGGACCGGGGAGCTGTTTTTT. It translates to CASSTGTGRTGELFF. The full variable domain, with the rest looked up from reference TRBV7-6 and TRBJ2-2, is GAGVSQSPRYKVTKRGQDVALRCDPISGHVSLYWYRQALGQGPEFLTYFNYEAQQDKSGLPNDRFSAERPEGSISTLTIQRTEQRDSAMYRCASSTGTGRTGELFFGEGSRLTVL.